Listed below are T cell receptor beta chains from one sample, sequenced in a study of blood T cell repertoires in COVID-19. Generated by immunoSEQ multiplex PCR, the TCRdb table keeps only in-frame clones and is missing some. The table includes hundreds of thousands of clones, 70% to 90% detected once. The sample consisted of peripheral blood. These receptor sequences come from a woman aged 45-60 years with active or convalescent COVID-19. Both conserved end residues are part of each CDR3. A D gene is named only where the DNA matches it firmly. Not every row has a clone size; where given, it reads once, few, many or a size class.

d_call	v_call	clone_size	j_call	cdr3_nt	cdr3_aa
TRBD2	TRBV7-8	-	TRBJ2-4	TGTGCCAGCAGCCCGGTCTTTAGCGGGAGGGGGGATTTGGCCAAAAACATTCAGTACTTC	CASSPVFSGRGDLAKNIQYF
TRBD1	TRBV11-1	-	TRBJ2-7	TGTGCCAGCAGCGCTCCCAGGGGGCGCATCTACGAGCAGTACTTC	CASSAPRGRIYEQYF
TRBD2	TRBV5-4	many	TRBJ2-7	TGTGCCAGCAGCGAAGTCCGACTAGCGGGAGATATTACCTACGAGCAGTACTTC	CASSEVRLAGDITYEQYF
-	TRBV6-1	-	TRBJ1-3	TGTGCCAGCAGTGATGGAGCAGGAAACACCATATATTTT	CASSDGAGNTIYF
-	TRBV6-6	-	TRBJ1-2	TGTGCCAGCAGTTCCGCCCGGGGGAACTATGGCTACACCTTC	CASSSARGNYGYTF
-	TRBV5-1	-	TRBJ2-5	TGCGCCAGCAGCTTGGTCCAGATCGAAGAGACCCAGTACTTC	CASSLVQIEETQYF
TRBD1	TRBV28	few	TRBJ2-7	TGTGCCAGCAGTAGTCTCACCGGGACAGGGATTTTCTACGAGCAGTACTTC	CASSSLTGTGIFYEQYF
TRBD1	TRBV4-1	-	TRBJ1-3	TGCGCCAGCAGCCAAGGACAGGGGATTGGAAACACCATATATTTT	CASSQGQGIGNTIYF
-	TRBV11-2	-	TRBJ2-5	TGTGCCAGCAGCTCCCGACTAGTTAGGGAGACCCAGTACTTC	CASSSRLVRETQYF
TRBD1	TRBV28	few	TRBJ1-4	TGTGCCAGCAGTTATCCCGGACAGGGTGCAACTAATGAAAAACTGTTTTTT	CASSYPGQGATNEKLFF
TRBD2	TRBV12-5	-	TRBJ2-5	TGTGCTAGTGGACATAGCGGGCAAGAGACCCAGTACTTC	CASGHSGQETQYF
-	TRBV4-2	once	TRBJ1-5	TGTGCCAGCAGCCAAGGCGCACAGCTAAATCAGCCCCAGCATTTT	CASSQGAQLNQPQHF
-	TRBV6-1	-	TRBJ1-1	TGTGCCAGCAGTGAATCGGGGTTTTTCACTGAAGCTTTCTTT	CASSESGFFTEAFF
TRBD1	TRBV5-1	once	TRBJ2-5	TGCGCCAGCAGCCTCACCGGGACAGGGAAGGAGACCCAGTACTTC	CASSLTGTGKETQYF
-	TRBV28	-	TRBJ2-1	TGTGCCAGCAGTTTGATGGTAGCGTACTCCTACAATGAGCAGTTCTTC	CASSLMVAYSYNEQFF
TRBD2	TRBV11-2	-	TRBJ2-3	TGTGCCAGCAGGTTTAGGGCTAGCGGGCCTAGCACAGATACGCAGTATTTT	CASRFRASGPSTDTQYF
-	TRBV19	few	TRBJ2-7	TGTGCCAGTAGTCCCCCGGGGGTTTACGAGCAGTACTTC	CASSPPGVYEQYF
TRBD2	TRBV29-1	-	TRBJ2-7	TGCAGCGCCCGCGGGAGGTTCAACGAGCAGTACTTC	CSARGRFNEQYF
TRBD1	TRBV28	-	TRBJ1-5	TGTGCCAGCAGTTTTCCTTCCAGGACAGGGGGCAGTTCGGGCAATCAGCCCCAGCATTTT	CASSFPSRTGGSSGNQPQHF
-	TRBV5-1	-	TRBJ2-7	TGCGCCAGCAGCTCTCACGGCTACGAGCAGTACTTC	CASSSHGYEQYF
TRBD2	TRBV10-2	-	TRBJ2-5	TGCGCCAGCCGGGCGGGGGGCCAAGGGCAGACCCAGTACTTC	CASRAGGQGQTQYF
TRBD1	TRBV7-9	-	TRBJ1-2	TGTGCCAGCAGCTTAGAGGCAGGGGGCTATGGCTACACCTTC	CASSLEAGGYGYTF